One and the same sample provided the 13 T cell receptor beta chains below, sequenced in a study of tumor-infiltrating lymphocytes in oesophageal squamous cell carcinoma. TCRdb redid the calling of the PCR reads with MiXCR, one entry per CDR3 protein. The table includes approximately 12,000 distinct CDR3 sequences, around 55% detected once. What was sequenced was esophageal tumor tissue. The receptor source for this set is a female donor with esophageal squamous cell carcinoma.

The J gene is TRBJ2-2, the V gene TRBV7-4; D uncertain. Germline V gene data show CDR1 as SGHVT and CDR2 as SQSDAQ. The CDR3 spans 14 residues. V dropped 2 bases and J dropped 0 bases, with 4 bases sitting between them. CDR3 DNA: TGTGCCAGCAGCTTAAATCCGAACACCGGGGAGCTGTTTTTT. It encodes CASSLNPNTGELFF.

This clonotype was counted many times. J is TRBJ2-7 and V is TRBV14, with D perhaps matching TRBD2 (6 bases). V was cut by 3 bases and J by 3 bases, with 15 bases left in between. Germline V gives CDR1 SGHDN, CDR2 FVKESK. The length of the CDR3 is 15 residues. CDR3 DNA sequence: TGTGCCAGCAGCCATGGGACTTCTACCTACTACGAGCAGTACTTC. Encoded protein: CASSHGTSTYYEQYF. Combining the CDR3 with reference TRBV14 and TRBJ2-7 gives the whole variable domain EAGVTQFPSHSVIEKGQTVTLRCDPISGHDNLYWYRRVMGKEIKFLLHFVKESKQDESGMPNNRFLAERTGGTYSTLKVQPAELEDSGVYFCASSHGTSTYYEQYFGPGTRLTVT.

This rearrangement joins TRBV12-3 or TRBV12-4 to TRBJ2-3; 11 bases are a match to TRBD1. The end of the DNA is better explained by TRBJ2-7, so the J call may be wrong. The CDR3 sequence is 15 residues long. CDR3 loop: CASSPWTGGLYEQYF. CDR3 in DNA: TGTGCCAGCAGCCCCTGGACAGGGGGCCTCTACGAGCAGTACTTC.

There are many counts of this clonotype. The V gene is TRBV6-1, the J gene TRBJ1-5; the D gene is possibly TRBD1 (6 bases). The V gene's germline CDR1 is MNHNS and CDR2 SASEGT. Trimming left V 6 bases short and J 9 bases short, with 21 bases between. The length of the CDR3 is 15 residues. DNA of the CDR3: TGTGCCAGCAGCGACAGGACCGCCTCGCGATGGCCCCAGCATTTT. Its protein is CASSDRTASRWPQHF.

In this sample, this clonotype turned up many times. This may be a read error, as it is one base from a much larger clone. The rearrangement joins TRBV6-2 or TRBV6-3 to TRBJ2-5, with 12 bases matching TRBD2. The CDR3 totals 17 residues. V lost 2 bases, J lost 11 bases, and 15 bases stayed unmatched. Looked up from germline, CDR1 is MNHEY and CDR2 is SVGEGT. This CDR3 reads CASSYPPLAGGINEQYF. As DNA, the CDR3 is TGTGCCAGCAGTTACCCCCCACTAGCGGGAGGCATCAATGAGCAGTACTTC.

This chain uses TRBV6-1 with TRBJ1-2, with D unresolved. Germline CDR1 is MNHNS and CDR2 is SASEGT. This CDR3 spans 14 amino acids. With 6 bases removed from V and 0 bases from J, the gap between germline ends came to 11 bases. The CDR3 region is CASSQEDTNYGYTF. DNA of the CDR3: TGTGCCAGCAGCCAGGAGGATACTAACTATGGCTACACCTTC.

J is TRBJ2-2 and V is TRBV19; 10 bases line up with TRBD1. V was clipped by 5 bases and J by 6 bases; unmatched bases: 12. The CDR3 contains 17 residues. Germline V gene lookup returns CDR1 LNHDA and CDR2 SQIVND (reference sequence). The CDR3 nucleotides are TGTGCCAGTAGTGAGGGACAGGGGAGGGGGCCCGCCGGGGAGCTGTTTTTT. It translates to CASSEGQGRGPAGELFF.

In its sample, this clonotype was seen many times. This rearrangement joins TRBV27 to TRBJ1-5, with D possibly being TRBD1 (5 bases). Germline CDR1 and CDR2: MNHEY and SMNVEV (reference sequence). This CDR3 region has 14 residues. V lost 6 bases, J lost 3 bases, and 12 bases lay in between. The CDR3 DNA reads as TGTGCCAGCAGCTTGGGACGCTTCAATCAGCCCCAGCATTTT. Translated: CASSLGRFNQPQHF.

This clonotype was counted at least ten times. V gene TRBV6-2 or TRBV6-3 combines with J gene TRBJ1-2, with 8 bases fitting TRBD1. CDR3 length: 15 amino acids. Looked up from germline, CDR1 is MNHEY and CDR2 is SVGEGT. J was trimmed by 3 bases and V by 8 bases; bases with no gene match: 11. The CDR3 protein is CASAAWARGHYGYTF. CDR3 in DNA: TGTGCCAGCGCCGCCTGGGCCAGGGGGCACTATGGCTACACCTTC.

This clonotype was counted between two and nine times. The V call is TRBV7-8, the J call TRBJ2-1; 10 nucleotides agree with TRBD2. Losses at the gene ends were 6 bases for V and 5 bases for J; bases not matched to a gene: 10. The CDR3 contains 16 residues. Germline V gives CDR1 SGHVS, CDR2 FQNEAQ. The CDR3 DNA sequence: TGTGCCAGCAGGAGCCAGCGGGAGGGCCAAGACAATGAGCAGTTCTTC. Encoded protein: CASRSQREGQDNEQFF.

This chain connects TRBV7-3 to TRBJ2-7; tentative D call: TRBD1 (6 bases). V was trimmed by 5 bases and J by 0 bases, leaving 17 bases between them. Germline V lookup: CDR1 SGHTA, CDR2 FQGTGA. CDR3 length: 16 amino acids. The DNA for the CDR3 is TGTGCCAGCAGCGTTACGACAGGAATTATCTCCTACGAGCAGTACTTC. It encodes CASSVTTGIISYEQYF.

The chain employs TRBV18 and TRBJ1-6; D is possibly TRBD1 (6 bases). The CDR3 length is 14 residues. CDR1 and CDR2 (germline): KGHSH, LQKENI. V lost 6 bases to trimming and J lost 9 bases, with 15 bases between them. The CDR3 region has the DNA TGTGCCAGCTCCAGGGGATCAGAAGGTTCACCCCTCCACTTT. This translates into CASSRGSEGSPLHF.

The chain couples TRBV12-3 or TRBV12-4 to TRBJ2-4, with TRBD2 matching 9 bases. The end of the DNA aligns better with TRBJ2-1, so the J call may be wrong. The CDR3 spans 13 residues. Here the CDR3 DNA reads TGTGCCAGCACTACCGGGACTAGCTATGAGCAGTTCTTC. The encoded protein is CASTTGTSYEQFF.